This T cell receptor (beta chain) is from a study of vaccination and CD4 T cells after COVID-19. Study-level information: Post-vaccine sampling followed dose two by a median 72 days (range 14 to 241).

Specified treatment: roughly 10-day PBMC culture with coronavirus spike peptide pools or control peptides (ViraFEST assay). Each well received around 1.8 million PBMCs, cultured with 10 IU/ml IL-2 and approximately 10 ug/ml peptide pools. Cultured CD4+ T cells had their DNA profiled by the Oncomine TCR Beta short-read assay. Each CDR3 protein gets one entry after TCRdb re-called the PCR reads with MiXCR. The sample holds approximately 15,000 distinct CDR3 sequences, roughly 66% seen once. In germline, CDR1 is SEHNR, CDR2 FQNEAQ (reference sequence). The CDR3 has 15 amino acids. The J segment lost 5 bases and the V segment lost 1 base, leaving 3 bases of the junction unmatched. This clonotype turned up a few times. The antigen remains unidentified.

Sequenced: CD4+ T cells from blood, cultured in vitro. The sequence was collected from a human donor who had recovered from COVID-19. J is TRBJ2-7 and V is TRBV7-9, with 12 bases matching TRBD2. CDR3 sequence (DNA): TGTGCCAGCAGCTTAGGGCTAGCGGGAGGGGACGAGCAGTACTTC. This gives the protein CASSLGLAGGDEQYF. The full variable domain, rest sourced from reference TRBV7-9 and TRBJ2-7, is DTGVSQNPRHKITKRGQNVTFRCDPISEHNRLYWYRQTLGQGPEFLTYFQNEAQLEKSRLLSDRFSAERPKGSFSTLEIQRTEQGDSAMYLCASSLGLAGGDEQYFGPGTRLTVT.